These 3 T cell receptor beta chains were sequenced from one sample in a study of shared clonotypes between healthy human individuals. TCRdb keeps only in-frame clones here, not all; method: immunoSEQ multiplex PCR. The data show some 2,500,000 clones, 85% to 95% seen once. The sample consisted of naive CD4+ T cells from PBMCs. Subset denoted: CD45RA+ positively selected. All receptors derive from a man aged 18-30 years in good health. Some clones in this sample may be carry-over from other donors' samples.

The chain couples TRBV9 to TRBJ2-1; 10 bases are shared with TRBD2. V lost 0 bases and J lost 3; bases outside the gene matches: 12. Germline CDR1 reads SGDLS; CDR2 reads YYNGEE. This CDR3 has 19 residues. The CDR3: CASSVALRSSGSVYNEQFF. CDR3 nucleotide sequence: TGTGCCAGCAGCGTAGCACTGAGGTCTAGCGGGAGTGTCTACAATGAGCAGTTCTTC.

The V gene is TRBV9, the J gene TRBJ1-1; TRBD1 is a possible D gene (5 bases). CDR1 and CDR2 from the germline V gene are SGDLS and YYNGEE. The CDR3 is made up of 13 amino acids. Trimming pared 5 bases from V and 4 bases from J, leaving 12 bases between. The CDR3 loop reads CASSLGGGTEAFF. The CDR3 DNA follows: TGTGCCAGCAGTCTTGGGGGGGGCACTGAAGCTTTCTTT.

The CDR3 DNA follows: TGTGCCAGCAGGAGCGGGAGGGGAAGCACAGATACGCAGTATTTT. Translation: CASRSGRGSTDTQYF. V is TRBV4-2 and J is TRBJ2-3; 10 bases agree with TRBD2. Germline V CDR1 and CDR2: LGHNA, YNFKEQ. V lost 6 bases, J lost 0 bases, and 3 bases stayed unmatched. The CDR3 extends over 15 amino acids.